One and the same sample provided the 25 T cell receptor beta chains below, sequenced in a study of cytomegalovirus exposure and HLA in healthy donors. Primers included in the PCR were 60 Vbeta and 13 Jbeta primers. Clones were read by immunoSEQ multiplex PCR, and TCRdb kept only the in-frame ones, dropping some. The data include fewer than 85,000 clones; the top ten clones carry 4% to 5.5%. The material sequenced was PBMCs. The receptors here all came from a woman aged 40 to 50 in good health and CMV-seropositive.

The chain couples TRBV10-3 to TRBJ1-2, with TRBD1 identical over 10 bases. Losses at the gene ends were 6 bases for V and 5 bases for J; bases not matched to a gene: 3. The CDR3 is 13 residues long. Germline V gene lookup returns CDR1 ENHRY and CDR2 SYGVKD. In DNA form, the CDR3 reads TGTGCCATCAGCGGGGACAGGGGTTATGGCTACACCTTC. The encoded protein is CAISGDRGYGYTF.

V gene TRBV15 combines with J gene TRBJ1-1; the match to TRBD1 covers 8 bases. This CDR3 comprises 12 residues. J lost 5 bases, V lost 6 bases, and 2 bases had no gene match. The germline V gene has CDR1 LNHNV and CDR2 YYDKDF (reference sequence). The CDR3 protein is CATRNRGTEAFF. CDR3 DNA: TGTGCCACCAGAAACAGGGGGACTGAAGCTTTCTTT.

The chain carries TRBV9 and TRBJ2-6; D possibly corresponds to TRBD2 (5 bases). Deletions cut 7 bases from V and 2 bases from J, with 13 bases between. Germline V gives CDR1 SGDLS, CDR2 YYNGEE. This CDR3 is 15 amino acids long. In DNA form, the CDR3 reads TGTGCCAGCGAGTCTAGCATCCCTGGGGCCAACGTCCTGACTTTC. This encodes CASESSIPGANVLTF.

The chain joins TRBV29-1 to TRBJ2-7; D unresolved. This CDR3 comprises 16 residues. CDR1 is SQVTM, CDR2 ANQGSEA, per germline. Trimming cost V 5 bases and J 0 bases, with 20 bases left between them. CDR3 region: CSVRFYTVRSSYEQYF. CDR3 nucleotides: TGCAGCGTTCGATTTTATACAGTCAGAAGCTCCTACGAGCAGTACTTC.

The chain is built from TRBV7-8 and TRBJ2-5; D unclear. Trimming shortened V by 5 bases and J by 2 bases, and 12 bases separated the two germline ends. The CDR3 length is 14 residues. Germline V CDR1 and CDR2: SGHVS, FQNEAQ. CDR3 sequence reads: CASSPSRTQETQYF. The CDR3 coding sequence is TGTGCCAGCAGCCCAAGCCGTACTCAAGAGACCCAGTACTTC.

Written as DNA, the CDR3 is TGTGCCAGCAGGGGGGTAGGACGCCTAGCGGGGGGCCGACGCACAGATACGCAGTATTTT. It translates to CASRGVGRLAGGRRTDTQYF. The V and J genes are TRBV2 and TRBJ2-3, with 11 positions matching TRBD2. Looked up from germline, CDR1 is SNHLY and CDR2 is FYNNEI. The CDR3 sequence is 20 residues long. J was trimmed by 1 base and V by 6 bases; bases with no gene match: 18.

The gene calls are TRBV7-6 and TRBJ2-3, with D perhaps matching TRBD2 (6 bases). The V and J ends lost 1 base and 2 bases respectively, with 13 bases between them. From germline, CDR1 is SGHVS and CDR2 FNYEAQ. The CDR3 totals 16 residues. The CDR3 reads CASSLEAGIVTDTQYF. The CDR3 bases are TGTGCCAGCAGCTTAGAGGCGGGGATTGTCACAGATACGCAGTATTTT.

The V and J genes are TRBV7-9 and TRBJ2-3; 7 bases fit TRBD1. Germline CDR1 SEHNR, CDR2 FQNEAQ (reference sequence). J was trimmed by 4 bases and V by 3 bases; bases with no gene match: 10. The CDR3 contains 16 residues. DNA of the CDR3: TGTGCCAGCAGCTTTTTCTTTCGGACAGGTTCAGATACGCAGTATTTT. Translation gives CASSFFFRTGSDTQYF.

The V gene is TRBV6-5, the J gene TRBJ2-3; D is ambiguous. There are 13 residues in the CDR3. CDR1 and CDR2 from the germline V gene are MNHEY and SVGAGI. V was pared by 5 bases and J by 4 bases, with 10 bases between. The CDR3 nucleotides read TGTGCCAGCAGTGTCCCGGGTGCAGATACGCAGTATTTT. This codes for CASSVPGADTQYF.

The genes are TRBV19 and TRBJ1-1; no clear D gene. The CDR3 contains 14 residues. V was clipped by 5 bases and J by 5 bases, with 15 bases between them. Germline lookup yields CDR1 LNHDA and CDR2 SQIVND (reference sequence). The CDR3 nucleotides are TGTGCCAGTAGTCCACAAATAGCGAGGACTGAAGCTTTCTTT. This codes for CASSPQIARTEAFF.

The CDR3 sequence: CAISERGGYSYEQYF. CDR3 nucleotides: TGTGCCATCAGCGAGCGAGGGGGTTACTCCTACGAGCAGTACTTC. The rearrangement uses TRBV10-3 and TRBJ2-7; D perhaps matches TRBD1 (6 bases). The CDR3 loop spans 15 amino acids. The V end lost 6 bases, the J end lost 0 bases, and 15 bases lay between the germline ends. Germline-derived CDR1 and CDR2 are ENHRY and SYGVKD.

The genes are TRBV6-6 and TRBJ2-1, with D uncertain. The CDR3 totals 16 residues. The V and J ends lost 4 bases and 0 bases respectively, with 13 bases between them. Per the germline V gene, CDR1 is MNHNY and CDR2 is SVGAGI (reference sequence). CDR3: CASSSGSRSSYNEQFF. For the CDR3, the DNA is TGTGCCAGCAGTTCTGGTAGCCGGAGCTCCTACAATGAGCAGTTCTTC.

V and J are TRBV2 and TRBJ2-5; D call uncertain. The germline V gene encodes CDR1 SNHLY and CDR2 FYNNEI. The CDR3 spans 13 residues. Trimming pared 4 bases from V and 0 bases from J, leaving 6 bases between. CDR3 residues: CASSVENQETQYF. The DNA of the CDR3 is TGTGCCAGCAGTGTCGAGAACCAAGAGACCCAGTACTTC.

CDR3 coding DNA: TGCGCCAGCAGCGGTCAAGGACAGGGGGTCTATGGCTACACCTTC. This gives the protein CASSGQGQGVYGYTF. The chain employs TRBV5-1 and TRBJ1-2; 10 nucleotides line up with TRBD1. CDR3 length equals 15 residues. J gave up 4 bases and V 4 bases, and 7 bases lay outside the gene matches. Germline V gene data show CDR1 as SGHRS and CDR2 as YFSETQ. The whole variable domain, remainder taken from reference TRBV5-1 and TRBJ1-2, is KAGVTQTPRYLIKTRGQQVTLSCSPISGHRSVSWYQQTPGQGLQFLFEYFSETQRNKGNFPGRFSGRQFSNSRSEMNVSTLELGDSALYLCASSGQGQGVYGYTFGSGTRLTVV.

This rearrangement joins TRBV7-8 to TRBJ2-2, with TRBD2 matching over 10 bases. V shed 11 bases and J 2 bases; nucleotides not matched to a gene: 11. The CDR3 contains 16 residues. Germline CDR1 reads SGHVS; CDR2 reads FQNEAQ. CDR3 DNA: TGTGCCTGGAGGAGGACTAGCGGAGACAACACCGGGGAGCTGTTTTTT. This gives the protein CAWRRTSGDNTGELFF.

This chain uses TRBV19 with TRBJ2-5; D possibly corresponds to TRBD2 (6 bases). The V end lost 2 bases, the J end lost 1 base, and 11 bases lay between the germline ends. Germline values: CDR1 LNHDA, CDR2 SQIVND (reference sequence). This CDR3 spans 15 amino acids. CDR3 sequence (DNA): TGTGCCAGTAGTATAATGAGGGACTTCCAAGAGACCCAGTACTTC. Translating it yields CASSIMRDFQETQYF.

The chain uses TRBV7-8 and TRBJ1-4; D gene uncertain. Germline CDR1 is SGHVS and CDR2 is FQNEAQ. V lost 2 bases to trimming and J lost 0 bases, with 13 bases between them. The CDR3 contains 17 residues. The CDR3 loop reads CASSLFPRSATNEKLFF. CDR3 nucleotides: TGTGCCAGCAGCTTATTCCCTAGGAGTGCAACTAATGAAAAACTGTTTTTT. The full variable domain, completed using reference TRBV7-8 and TRBJ1-4, is GAGVSQSPRYKVAKRGQDVALRCDPISGHVSLFWYQQALGQGPEFLTYFQNEAQLDKSGLPSDRFFAERPEGSVSTLKIQRTQQEDSAVYLCASSLFPRSATNEKLFFGSGTQLSVL.

The rearrangement links TRBV7-9 to TRBJ2-2; maybe TRBD1 (6 bases). CDR1 is SEHNR and CDR2 is FQNEAQ in the germline V gene (reference sequence). The CDR3 totals 14 residues. Trimming took 6 bases from V and 5 from J, leaving 13 bases between them. The CDR3 protein is CASRGYRETGELFF. The CDR3 DNA reads as TGTGCCAGCAGGGGGTACAGGGAAACCGGGGAGCTGTTTTTT.

The rearrangement links TRBV9 to TRBJ2-2, with a tentative D call TRBD2 (5 bases). The CDR3 sequence is 13 residues long. V lost 6 bases, J lost 3 bases, and 9 bases lay in between. The germline gives CDR1 SGDLS, CDR2 YYNGEE. CDR3 DNA sequence: TGTGCCAGCACCAGCGGATACACCGGGGAGCTGTTTTTT. Its protein is CASTSGYTGELFF. Supplemented by reference TRBV9 and TRBJ2-2, the full variable domain reads DSGVTQTPKHLITATGQRVTLRCSPRSGDLSVYWYQQSLDQGLQFLIQYYNGEERAKGNILERFSAQQFPDLHSELNLSSLELGDSALYFCASTSGYTGELFFGEGSRLTVL.

V is TRBV10-3 and J is TRBJ1-1; 7 bases match TRBD1. V lost 0 bases, J lost 11 bases, and 6 bases stayed unmatched. This CDR3 comprises 13 residues. CDR1 is ENHRY, CDR2 SYGVKD, per germline. The CDR3 here is CAISESEGARAFF. In DNA, the CDR3 is TGTGCCATCAGTGAGTCGGAGGGGGCTAGGGCTTTCTTT.

The genes are TRBV4-2 and TRBJ2-5; D may be TRBD2 (5 bases). CDR1 and CDR2 (germline): LGHNA, YNFKEQ. V gave up 0 bases and J gave up 5 bases, with 13 bases separating them. The CDR3 extends over 15 amino acids. The CDR3 region is CASSQDLLARETQYF. The CDR3 region has the DNA TGTGCCAGCAGCCAAGATCTGCTAGCTAGGGAGACCCAGTACTTC.

This sequence joins TRBV5-6 and TRBJ1-5, with a possible D match to TRBD1 (5 bases). This CDR3 has 15 residues. The V end lost 2 bases, the J end lost 5 bases, and 14 bases lay between the germline ends. CDR1 and CDR2 (germline): SGHDT, YYEEEE. The CDR3 coding sequence is TGTGCCAGCAGCTTCGGACAACGGCTCGATCAGCCCCAGCATTTT. Translation: CASSFGQRLDQPQHF.

The chain joins TRBV27 to TRBJ2-7, with D possibly TRBD2 on 6 matching bases. CDR1 and CDR2 from the germline V gene are MNHEY and SMNVEV (reference sequence). The CDR3 runs 15 residues. Trimming took 7 bases from V and 2 from J, leaving 18 bases between them. The CDR3 nucleotides read TGTGCCAGCAATTCCCGGCGGGGTCCGACCTACGAGCAGTACTTC. It is translated as CASNSRRGPTYEQYF.

V and J are TRBV28 and TRBJ1-2; D gene uncertain. Germline CDR1 MDHEN, CDR2 SYDVKM. This CDR3 contains 14 residues. Trimming cost V 7 bases and J 0 bases, with 12 bases left between them. CDR3 bases: TGTGCCAGCACCAAAAGGAGGGCTAACTATGGCTACACCTTC. Residues: CASTKRRANYGYTF.

The chain combines TRBV5-4 with TRBJ1-4, with a weak D call TRBD1 (5 bases). Per the germline V gene, CDR1 is SGHNT and CDR2 is YYREEE (reference sequence). The V and J ends lost 1 base and 3 bases respectively, with 10 bases between them. This CDR3 comprises 15 residues. In DNA, the CDR3 is TGTGCCAGCAGCTTGTGGGGGGAGGCTAATGAAAAACTGTTTTTT. Translating gives CASSLWGEANEKLFF.